This TCR beta chain was sequenced during a study of response to subunit inactivated influenza vaccine. Overall study results and limits: Only a handful of new T cells, the authors suggested, are recruited with each seasonal influenza vaccination.

One entry per CDR3 protein, called by TCRdb with MiXCR from the RT-PCR reads. The sample lists about 170,000 distinct CDR3 sequences, about 10% seen once, with around 35% in the top ten. J gave up 3 bases and V 5 bases, and 2 bases lay outside the gene matches. Germline lookup yields CDR1 MNHNS and CDR2 SASEGT. This CDR3 has 15 amino acids. This clonotype was picked up many times. Its antigen is as yet unknown. This TCR was recovered from a man between 50 and 69 years old who received an inactivated influenza vaccine. This chain links TRBV6-1 with TRBJ2-3; 13 positions agree with TRBD2. The specimen comprised CD8+ T cells sorted from PBMCs, sampled 23 to 25 months after vaccination. CDR3 in amino acids: CASSPLAGGTDTQYF. In DNA form, the CDR3 reads TGTGCCAGCAGTCCACTAGCGGGAGGGACAGATACGCAGTATTTT.